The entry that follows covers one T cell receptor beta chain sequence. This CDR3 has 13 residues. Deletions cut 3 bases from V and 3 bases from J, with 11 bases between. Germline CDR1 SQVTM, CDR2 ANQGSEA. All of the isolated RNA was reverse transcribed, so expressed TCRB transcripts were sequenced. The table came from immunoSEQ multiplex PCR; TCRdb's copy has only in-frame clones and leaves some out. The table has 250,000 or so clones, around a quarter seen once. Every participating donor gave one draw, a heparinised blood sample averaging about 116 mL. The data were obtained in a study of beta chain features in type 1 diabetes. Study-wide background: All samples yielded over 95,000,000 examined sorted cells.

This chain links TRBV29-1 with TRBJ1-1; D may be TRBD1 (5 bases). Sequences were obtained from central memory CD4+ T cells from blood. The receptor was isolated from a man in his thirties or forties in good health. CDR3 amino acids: CSVDEGWYTEAFF. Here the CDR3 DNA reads TGCAGCGTTGATGAGGGGTGGTACACTGAAGCTTTCTTT. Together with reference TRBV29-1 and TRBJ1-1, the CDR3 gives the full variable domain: SAVISQKPSRDICQRGTSLTIQCQVDSQVTMMFWYRQQPGQSLTLIATANQGSEATYESGFVIDKFPISRPNLTFSTLTVSNMSPEDSSIYLCSVDEGWYTEAFFGQGTRLTVV.